This paragraph covers one T cell receptor (beta chain) sequence. The antigen is unknown. This was the immunoSEQ version 4 assay in survey mode. This table comes from immunoSEQ multiplex PCR, and its TCRdb copy is limited to in-frame clones, with some not included. The sample has 35,000 or so clones; around 85% are singletons. These data belong to a study of persistence of HIV-infected CD4 T cells. Overall study: CD4+ T cells responding to CMV or HIV-1 Gag were isolated. Blood samples, up to roughly 200 mL, came from multiple time points, except a couple of leukapheresis donors sampled once. Donors had been on suppressive ART for a median of roughly eight years.

Cells were stimulated with overlapping HIV-1 Gag 15-mer peptides. Sorted nonresponding memory CD4+ T cells were CD40L-negative, CD69-negative, CD45RO-high. Findings and limits, study-wide: Degenerate expanded CDR3beta sequences were enriched among CMV- and Gag-responding cells.

Specimen: cultured CD4+ T cells from PBMCs, collected from a patient who received antiretroviral therapy. The receptor was isolated from an adult with HIV. The donor label of this sample is uncertain.

In DNA, the CDR3 is TGTGCCAGCAGCCGCGACAGCGACAATGAGCAGTTCTTC. Translation gives CASSRDSDNEQFF. The rearrangement joins TRBV7-9 to TRBJ2-1; D possibly corresponds to TRBD1 (5 bases). V gave up 5 bases and J gave up 5 bases, with 10 bases separating them. Per germline, CDR1 SEHNR and CDR2 FQNEAQ (reference sequence). This CDR3 is built from 13 residues.